The 16 T cell receptor beta chains presented below share a single source sample, sequenced in a study of T cells in Graves' hyperthyroidism and ophthalmopathy. Template material for amplifying TCR beta CDR3 regions consisted of RNA transcripts. HTBI primers were used for first-round RT-PCR of the TCR CDR3. Using its own MiXCR run on the multiplex PCR reads, TCRdb lists one record per CDR3 protein. Of around 610,000 distinct CDR3 sequences in the sample, roughly 14% were seen once. The sequencing input was blood. The receptors were sampled from a woman aged 40 to 50 with Graves' ophthalmopathy.

This chain joins TRBV11-2 and TRBJ2-2; D gene uncertain. Germline lookup yields CDR1 SGHAT and CDR2 FQNNGV. The ends were cut back, 7 bases at V and 2 bases at J, with 11 bases in the middle. The CDR3 has 14 amino acids. CDR3 sequence: CASTTYANTGELFF. The CDR3 DNA follows: TGTGCCAGCACGACCTACGCAAACACCGGGGAGCTGTTTTTT. Supplemented by reference TRBV11-2 and TRBJ2-2, the full variable domain reads EAGVAQSPRYKIIEKRQSVAFWCNPISGHATLYWYQQILGQGPKLLIQFQNNGVVDDSQLPKDRFSAERLKGVDSTLKIQPAKLEDSAVYLCASTTYANTGELFFGEGSRLTVL.

This clonotype came up a few times. The chain couples TRBV19 to TRBJ2-7; no clear D. Germline CDR1 reads LNHDA; CDR2 reads SQIVND (reference sequence). The CDR3 consists of 15 residues. V dropped 2 bases and J dropped 0 bases, with 11 bases sitting between them. The DNA for the CDR3 is TGTGCCAGTAGTATATCTCCCATCCTCTCCTACGAGCAGTACTTC. It is translated as CASSISPILSYEQYF.

In this sample, this clonotype turned up many times. V and J are TRBV19 and TRBJ2-5; D perhaps matches TRBD2 (6 bases). The germline V gene has CDR1 LNHDA and CDR2 SQIVND (reference sequence). The length of the CDR3 is 13 residues. Trimming left V 3 bases short and J 5 bases short, with 10 bases between. Here the CDR3 DNA reads TGTGCCAGTAGTATGGCGGGGCCGGAGACCCAGTACTTC. This gives the protein CASSMAGPETQYF.

This clonotype occurred many times. The rearrangement links TRBV12-3 or TRBV12-4 to TRBJ2-4; 8 positions agree with TRBD1. This CDR3 has 15 residues. Trimming cost V 2 bases and J 6 bases; bases outside gene matches: 6. CDR3 sequence (DNA): TGTGCCAGCAGTTTAACAGCCGGGACAGGAAACATTCAGTACTTC. Amino acids: CASSLTAGTGNIQYF.

This clonotype has at least ten counts. V is TRBV2 and J is TRBJ2-7; D gene unclear. Trimming removed 6 bases at V and 6 bases at J, with 9 bases between. The V gene's germline CDR1 is SNHLY and CDR2 FYNNEI. The CDR3 loop spans 11 amino acids. The CDR3: CASSVGPEQYF. The CDR3 DNA reads as TGTGCCAGCAGCGTTGGCCCCGAGCAGTACTTC.

This clonotype was found many times. V gene TRBV7-2 combines with J gene TRBJ2-5, with D hard to call. The ends were cut back, 5 bases at V and 5 bases at J, with 15 bases in the middle. Per the germline V gene, CDR1 is SGHTA and CDR2 is FQGNSA. The CDR3 runs to 14 residues. The CDR3 protein is CASSAVRAGETQYF. The CDR3 nucleotides are TGTGCCAGCAGCGCGGTTAGAGCCGGGGAGACCCAGTACTTC.

This clonotype was seen many times. This CDR3 reads CASTTAQGSPLHF. CDR3 DNA sequence: TGTGCCAGCACCACGGCCCAGGGTTCACCCCTCCACTTT. This rearrangement joins TRBV6-5 to TRBJ1-6, with D possibly matching TRBD1 (5 bases). The germline CDR1 and CDR2 sequences are MNHEY and SVGAGI. The CDR3 is 13 residues long. V lost 7 bases to trimming and J lost 9 bases, with 13 bases between them.

For this clonotype: At one boundary the junction diverges from the germline segment, which might be a read error. This chain uses TRBV10-3 with TRBJ2-2, with 7 bases fitting TRBD1. Germline values: CDR1 ENHRY, CDR2 SYGVKD. The CDR3 is 15 residues long. The CDR3 nucleotides read TGCGCCATCAACACAGGGGTGGCGAACACCGGGGAGCTGTTTTTT. This translates into CAINTGVANTGELFF.

This clonotype was counted many times. V and J are TRBV10-3 and TRBJ2-5; D is perhaps TRBD2 (6 bases). Germline V gene data show CDR1 as ENHRY and CDR2 as SYGVKD. The CDR3 covers 16 residues. The V end lost 2 bases, the J end lost 4 bases, and 17 bases lay between the germline ends. The CDR3 bases are TGTGCCATCAGTGAGGGGGGAGGCCTGGGGGGAGAGACCCAGTACTTC. It is translated as CAISEGGGLGGETQYF.

The chain combines TRBV4-1 with TRBJ2-2; no reliable D call. The CDR3 extends over 14 amino acids. The V gene's germline CDR1 is MGHRA and CDR2 YSYEKL. With 6 bases removed from V and 0 bases from J, the gap between germline ends came to 8 bases. The CDR3 spells CASRRNTNTGELFF. For the CDR3, the DNA is TGCGCCAGCAGACGGAATACGAACACCGGGGAGCTGTTTTTT.

This clonotype occurred many times. J is TRBJ1-1 and V is TRBV28, with D perhaps matching TRBD1 (6 bases). Germline CDR1 is MDHEN and CDR2 is SYDVKM. The CDR3 contains 15 residues. V shed 1 base and J shed 4 bases, with 13 bases lying between them. The CDR3 coding sequence is TGTGCCAGCAGTTTATCCAGGGGCGGACGCACTGAAGCTTTCTTT. It encodes CASSLSRGGRTEAFF.

This clonotype was picked up many times. The V call is TRBV29-1, the J call TRBJ2-5; D may correspond to TRBD1 or TRBD2 (5 bases each). The CDR3 has 14 residues. The V and J ends lost 1 base and 5 bases respectively, with 14 bases between them. CDR1 is SQVTM and CDR2 is ANQGSEA in the germline V gene. CDR3 DNA sequence: TGCAGCGTTGAAGTTGGGGACGTCGAGGAGACCCAGTACTTC. It specifies CSVEVGDVEETQYF.

The table lists this clonotype with many counts. The V and J genes are TRBV5-4 and TRBJ2-7, with D possibly TRBD2 on 5 matching bases. Germline V gene data show CDR1 as SGHNT and CDR2 as YYREEE (reference sequence). The V end lost 4 bases, the J end lost 0 bases, and 11 bases lay between the germline ends. The CDR3 spans 14 residues. The CDR3 DNA reads TGTGCCAGCAGCCCAGACGGAGGCTCCTACGAGCAGTACTTC. It translates to CASSPDGGSYEQYF.

About this clonotype itself: A much larger clonotype is one base distant, so this may be a read error. The rearrangement joins TRBV11-2 to TRBJ2-5; TRBD2 matches 7 bases. The trim removed 1 base at V and 1 base at J, leaving 3 bases unmatched. The CDR3 has 15 residues. CDR1 is SGHAT, CDR2 FQNNGV, per germline. The CDR3 DNA is TGTGCCAGCAGCTTAGGGGGGGGGTTCCAAGAGACCCAGTACTTC. Residues: CASSLGGGFQETQYF.

There are many counts of this clonotype. V gene TRBV28 combines with J gene TRBJ1-2, with 7 bases that match TRBD1. The CDR3 consists of 14 residues. V lost 1 base to trimming and J lost 5 bases; unmatched junction nucleotides: 4. Germline CDR1 is MDHEN and CDR2 is SYDVKM. This CDR3 reads CASSLSGTAYGYTF. CDR3 DNA sequence: TGTGCCAGCAGTTTATCGGGGACAGCTTATGGCTACACCTTC.

This clonotype was counted at least ten times. This sequence joins TRBV12-5 and TRBJ1-5, with D possibly TRBD1 on 6 matching bases. Germline CDR1 is LGHNT and CDR2 is FRNRAP. This CDR3 is 15 amino acids long. V was clipped by 4 bases and J by 6 bases, with 16 bases between them. CDR3 sequence reads: CASGSNVDSSQPQHF. The CDR3 coding sequence is TGTGCTAGTGGTTCCAATGTGGACAGTTCTCAGCCCCAGCATTTT.